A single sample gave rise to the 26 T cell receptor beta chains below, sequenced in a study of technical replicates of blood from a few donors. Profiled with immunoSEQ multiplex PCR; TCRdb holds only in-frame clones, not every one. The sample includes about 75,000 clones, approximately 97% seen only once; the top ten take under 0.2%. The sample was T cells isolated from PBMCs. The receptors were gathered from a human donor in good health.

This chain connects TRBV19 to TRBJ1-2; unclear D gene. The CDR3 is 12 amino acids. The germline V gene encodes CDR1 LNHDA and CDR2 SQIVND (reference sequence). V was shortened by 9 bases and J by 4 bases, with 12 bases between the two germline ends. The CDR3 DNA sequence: TGTGCCAGCACCGGGGTAAGCTATGGCTACACCTTC. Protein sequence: CASTGVSYGYTF. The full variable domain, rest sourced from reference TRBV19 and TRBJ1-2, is DGGITQSPKYLFRKEGQNVTLSCEQNLNHDAMYWYRQDPGQGLRLIYYSQIVNDFQKGDIAEGYSVSREKKESFPLTVTSAQKNPTAFYLCASTGVSYGYTFGSGTRLTVV.

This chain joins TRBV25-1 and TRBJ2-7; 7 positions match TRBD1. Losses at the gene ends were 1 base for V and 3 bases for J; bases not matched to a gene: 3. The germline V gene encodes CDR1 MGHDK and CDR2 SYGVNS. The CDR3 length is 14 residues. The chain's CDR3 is CASSELGQSYEQYF. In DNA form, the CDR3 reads TGTGCCAGCAGTGAATTGGGACAGAGCTACGAGCAGTACTTC.

CDR3 sequence (DNA): TGTGCCAGCACCGTTAGCGGGGGCACCTACGAGCAGTACTTC. Translating gives CASTVSGGTYEQYF. The chain combines TRBV28 with TRBJ2-7; 9 bases are shared with TRBD2. This CDR3 region has 14 residues. Germline V gene data show CDR1 as MDHEN and CDR2 as SYDVKM. With V trimmed by 7 bases and J by 2 bases, 6 bases remained unmatched.

The CDR3 coding sequence is TGTGCCAGCAGTGAAAATCTACCTTTTCGACTCACGAAATCCTACGAGCAGTACTTC. It codes for CASSENLPFRLTKSYEQYF. V gene TRBV6-1 combines with J gene TRBJ2-7; D is undetermined. V was clipped by 2 bases and J by 1 base, with 24 bases between them. In germline, CDR1 is MNHNS, CDR2 SASEGT. CDR3 size: 19 residues.

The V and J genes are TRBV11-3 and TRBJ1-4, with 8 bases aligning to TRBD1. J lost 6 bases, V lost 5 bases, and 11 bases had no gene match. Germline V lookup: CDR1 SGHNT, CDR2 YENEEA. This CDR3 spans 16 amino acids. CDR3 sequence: CASSRNRGGLDEKLFF. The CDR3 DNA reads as TGTGCCAGCAGCCGAAACAGGGGGGGGCTAGATGAAAAACTGTTTTTT.

The CDR3: CASSYSGGDYGYTF. The CDR3 DNA reads as TGTGCCAGCAGTTACTCAGGGGGCGACTATGGCTACACCTTC. The chain carries TRBV6-5 and TRBJ1-2; 7 positions match TRBD1. The CDR3 is 14 residues long. The trim removed 0 bases at V and 3 bases at J, leaving 1 base unmatched. The germline V gene encodes CDR1 MNHEY and CDR2 SVGAGI.

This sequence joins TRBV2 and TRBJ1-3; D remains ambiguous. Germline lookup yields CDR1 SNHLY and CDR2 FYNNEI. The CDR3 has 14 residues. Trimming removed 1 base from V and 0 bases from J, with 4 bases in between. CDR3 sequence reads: CASSEGGSGNTIYF. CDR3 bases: TGTGCCAGCAGTGAAGGCGGCTCTGGAAACACCATATATTTT.

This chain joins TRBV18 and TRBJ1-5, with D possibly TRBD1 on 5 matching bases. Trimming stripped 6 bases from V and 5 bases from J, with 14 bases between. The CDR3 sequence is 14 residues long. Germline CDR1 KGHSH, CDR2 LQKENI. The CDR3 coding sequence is TGTGCCAGCTCCCCCGGGGGAAGGGATCAGCCCCAGCATTTT. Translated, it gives CASSPGGRDQPQHF.

The CDR3 reads CASSLDSGTGFFDEQYF. DNA for the CDR3: TGCGCCAGCAGCTTGGATTCAGGGACAGGGTTTTTTGACGAGCAGTACTTC. The chain joins TRBV5-1 to TRBJ2-5; the match to TRBD1 covers 9 bases. TRBJ2-7 matches the DNA end more closely, so the J call is doubtful. There are 17 residues in the CDR3. Per the germline V gene, CDR1 is SGHRS and CDR2 is YFSETQ.

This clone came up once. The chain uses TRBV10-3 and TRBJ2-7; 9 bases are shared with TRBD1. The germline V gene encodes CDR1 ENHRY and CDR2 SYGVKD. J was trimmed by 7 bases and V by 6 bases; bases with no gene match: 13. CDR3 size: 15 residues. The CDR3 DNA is TGTGCCATCAGCGCCCCGGGACAGGGCTCTGGGGAGCAGTACTTC. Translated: CAISAPGQGSGEQYF.

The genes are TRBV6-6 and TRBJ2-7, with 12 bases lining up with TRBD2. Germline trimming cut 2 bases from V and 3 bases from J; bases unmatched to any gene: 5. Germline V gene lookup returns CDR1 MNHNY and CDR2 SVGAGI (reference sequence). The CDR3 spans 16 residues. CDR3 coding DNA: TGTGCCAGCAGTTACCCGACACTAGCGGGGGGCTACGAGCAGTACTTC. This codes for CASSYPTLAGGYEQYF.

In DNA, the CDR3 is TGTGCCAGCAGCTTCCCTACAGGGGGCCTGACTGAAGCTTTCTTT. Translating gives CASSFPTGGLTEAFF. The J gene is TRBJ1-1, the V gene TRBV5-4; TRBD1 aligns across 9 bases. V was pared by 2 bases and J by 5 bases, with 7 bases of the junction left unmatched. Germline V gene data show CDR1 as SGHNT and CDR2 as YYREEE (reference sequence). CDR3 length: 15 residues.

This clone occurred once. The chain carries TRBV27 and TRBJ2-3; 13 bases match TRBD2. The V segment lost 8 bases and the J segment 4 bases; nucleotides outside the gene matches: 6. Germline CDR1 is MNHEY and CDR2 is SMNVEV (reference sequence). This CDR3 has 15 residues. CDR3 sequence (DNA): TGTGCCAGCTGGACTAGCGGGAGTACTCCAGATACGCAGTATTTT. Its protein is CASWTSGSTPDTQYF.

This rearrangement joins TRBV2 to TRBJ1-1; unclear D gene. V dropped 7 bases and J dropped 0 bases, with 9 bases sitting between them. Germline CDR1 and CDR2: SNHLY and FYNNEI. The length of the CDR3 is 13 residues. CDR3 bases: TGTGCCAGCATGGTACTGATGAACACTGAAGCTTTCTTT. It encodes CASMVLMNTEAFF. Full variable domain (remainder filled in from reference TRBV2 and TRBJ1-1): EPEVTQTPSHQVTQMGQEVILRCVPISNHLYFYWYRQILGQKVEFLVSFYNNEISEKSEIFDDQFSVERPDGSNFTLKIRSTKLEDSAMYFCASMVLMNTEAFFGQGTRLTVV.

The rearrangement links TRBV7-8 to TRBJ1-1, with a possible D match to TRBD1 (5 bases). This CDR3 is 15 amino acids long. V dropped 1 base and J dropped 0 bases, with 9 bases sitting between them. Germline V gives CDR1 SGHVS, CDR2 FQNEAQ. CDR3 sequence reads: CASSLDWGLNTEAFF. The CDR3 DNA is TGTGCCAGCAGCTTAGATTGGGGCTTGAACACTGAAGCTTTCTTT.

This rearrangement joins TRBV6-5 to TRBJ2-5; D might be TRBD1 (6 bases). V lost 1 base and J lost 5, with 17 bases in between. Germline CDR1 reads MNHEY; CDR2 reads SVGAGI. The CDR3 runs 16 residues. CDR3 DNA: TGTGCCAGCAGTTACTTGAGGCCAGGGGAACGCGAGACCCAGTACTTC. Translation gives CASSYLRPGERETQYF.

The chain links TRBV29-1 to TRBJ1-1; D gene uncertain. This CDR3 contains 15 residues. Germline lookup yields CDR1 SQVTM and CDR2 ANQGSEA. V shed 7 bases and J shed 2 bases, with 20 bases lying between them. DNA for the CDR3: TGCAGCGGGCGACAATCAAGATCCTTTAACACTGAAGCTTTCTTT. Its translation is CSGRQSRSFNTEAFF.

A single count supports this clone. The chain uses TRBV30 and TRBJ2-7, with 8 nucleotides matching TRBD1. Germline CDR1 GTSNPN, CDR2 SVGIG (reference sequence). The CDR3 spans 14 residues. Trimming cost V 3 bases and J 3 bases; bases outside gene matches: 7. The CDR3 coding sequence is TGTGCCTGGAGAAGAGGACAGGGCCTCTACGAGCAGTACTTC. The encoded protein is CAWRRGQGLYEQYF.

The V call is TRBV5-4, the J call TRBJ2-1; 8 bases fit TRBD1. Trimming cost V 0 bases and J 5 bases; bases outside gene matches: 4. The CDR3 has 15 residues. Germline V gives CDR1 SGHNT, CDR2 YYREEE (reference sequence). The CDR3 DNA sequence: TGTGCCAGCAGCTTGGAGGGACAGGAGGACAATGAGCAGTTCTTC. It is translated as CASSLEGQEDNEQFF.

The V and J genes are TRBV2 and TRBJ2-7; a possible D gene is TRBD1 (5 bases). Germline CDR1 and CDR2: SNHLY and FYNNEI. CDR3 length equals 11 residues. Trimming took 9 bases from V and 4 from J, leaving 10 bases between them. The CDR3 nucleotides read TGTGCCAGTTTGACAGTGTACGAGCAGTACTTC. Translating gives CASLTVYEQYF.

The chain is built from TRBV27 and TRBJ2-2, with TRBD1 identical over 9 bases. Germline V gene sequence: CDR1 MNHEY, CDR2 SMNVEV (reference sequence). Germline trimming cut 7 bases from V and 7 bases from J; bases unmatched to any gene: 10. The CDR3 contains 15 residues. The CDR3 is CASTPWRDRDGELFF. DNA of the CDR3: TGTGCCAGCACCCCCTGGAGGGACAGGGACGGGGAGCTGTTTTTT.

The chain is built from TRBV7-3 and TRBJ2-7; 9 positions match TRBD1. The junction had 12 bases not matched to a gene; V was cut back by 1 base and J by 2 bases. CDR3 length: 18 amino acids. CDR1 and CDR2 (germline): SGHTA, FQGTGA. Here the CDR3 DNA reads TGTGCCAGCAGCTTAATGGGCCCCCGGGACAGGGTCACCTACGAGCAGTACTTC. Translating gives CASSLMGPRDRVTYEQYF.

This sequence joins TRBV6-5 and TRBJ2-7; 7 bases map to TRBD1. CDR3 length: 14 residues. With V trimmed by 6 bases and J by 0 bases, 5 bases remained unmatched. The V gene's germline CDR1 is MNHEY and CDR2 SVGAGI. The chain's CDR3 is CASSPQGNSYEQYF. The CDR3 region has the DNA TGTGCCAGCAGCCCACAGGGGAACTCCTACGAGCAGTACTTC.

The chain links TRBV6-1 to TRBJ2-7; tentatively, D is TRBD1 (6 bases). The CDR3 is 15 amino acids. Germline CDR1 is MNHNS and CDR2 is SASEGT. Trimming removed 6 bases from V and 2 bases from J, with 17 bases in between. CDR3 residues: CASSSLRQVTYEQYF. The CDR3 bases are TGTGCCAGCAGCTCTTTGCGACAGGTCACCTACGAGCAGTACTTC.

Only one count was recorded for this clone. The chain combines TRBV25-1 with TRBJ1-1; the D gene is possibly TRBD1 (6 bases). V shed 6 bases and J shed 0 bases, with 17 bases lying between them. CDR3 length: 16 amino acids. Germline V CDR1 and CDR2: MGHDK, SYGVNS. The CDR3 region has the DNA TGTGCCAGCAGGGAGACTCGGACAGCCTTGAACACTGAAGCTTTCTTT. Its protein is CASRETRTALNTEAFF.

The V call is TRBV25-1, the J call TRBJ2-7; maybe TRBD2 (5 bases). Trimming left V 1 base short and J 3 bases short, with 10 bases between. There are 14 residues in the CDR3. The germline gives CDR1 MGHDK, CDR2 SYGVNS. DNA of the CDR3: TGTGCCAGCAGTGAATTAAGTCGGGGCTACGAGCAGTACTTC. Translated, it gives CASSELSRGYEQYF.